Listed below are T cell receptor beta chains from one sample, sequenced in a study of T-cell reconstitution after alpha-beta-depleted transplantation in children. In TCRdb, the PCR reads were re-called with MiXCR into one record per CDR3 protein. In the table there are about 200,000 distinct CDR3 sequences, roughly 7% of which are singletons. The specimen comprised PBMCs, sampled before TCRalphabeta/CD19-depleted stem cell transplant. The origin of the receptors is a boy aged 2 to 10 with acute lymphoblastic leukemia, due to receive a stem cell transplant. The CDR3 runs from the conserved cysteine through the conserved F or W. Each record gives: J gene, clone size, V gene, D gene, CDR3 length, CDR3 protein, CDR3 DNA. A D gene is named only where the DNA matches it firmly. Size is omitted from some rows. Given values are once, few, many or a class for expanded clones.

TRBJ2-7	-	TRBV29-1	-	12	CSVGDIRHEQYF	TGCAGCGTTGGGGATATAAGGCACGAGCAGTACTTC
TRBJ1-4	many	TRBV5-1	-	14	CASSPGLRNEKLFF	TGCGCCAGCAGCCCGGGGCTTCGAAATGAAAAACTGTTTTTT
TRBJ2-7	many	TRBV21-1	-	13	CASPQGGTYEQYF	TGTGCCAGTCCCCAAGGAGGGACCTACGAGCAGTACTTC
TRBJ2-7	many	TRBV7-2	TRBD1	14	CASSPQGETYEQYF	TGTGCCAGCAGCCCACAGGGGGAAACCTACGAGCAGTACTTC
TRBJ1-1	-	TRBV11-1	-	17	CASSSRATGEGMAEAFF	TGTGCCAGCAGCTCAAGAGCAACAGGAGAAGGAATGGCTGAAGCTTTCTTT
TRBJ1-2	few	TRBV15	-	15	CATSRGTPTNYGYTF	TGTGCCACCAGCAGAGGGACACCGACTAACTATGGCTACACCTTC
TRBJ1-2	-	TRBV7-9	-	11	CASSFGGGYTF	TGTGCCAGCAGCTTCGGAGGTGGCTACACCTTC
TRBJ2-3	many	TRBV5-1	TRBD1	17	CASSPDGTAYSTDTQYF	TGCGCCAGCAGCCCAGATGGGACAGCCTATTCCACAGATACGCAGTATTTT
TRBJ2-1	many	TRBV29-1	TRBD1	14	CSVIRQGGANEQFF	TGCAGCGTAATACGACAGGGGGGAGCGAATGAGCAGTTCTTC
TRBJ1-1	many	TRBV7-9	-	12	CASSSTNTEAFF	TGTGCCAGCAGCTCGACGAACACTGAAGCTTTCTTT
TRBJ2-3	-	TRBV6-5	-	15	CASSYRFWDTDTQYF	TGTGCCAGCAGTTACCGCTTCTGGGATACAGATACGCAGTATTTT
TRBJ2-5	many	TRBV5-5	-	15	CASSKYRGDGETQYF	TGTGCCAGCAGCAAATACCGAGGGGACGGAGAGACCCAGTACTTC
TRBJ2-1	many	TRBV15	-	13	CATSSRTHNEQFF	TGTGCCACCAGCTCCCGGACTCACAATGAGCAGTTCTTC
TRBJ2-7	many	TRBV10-3	-	13	CAIRGTSSYEQYF	TGTGCCATCAGAGGGACCTCATCCTACGAGCAGTACTTC
TRBJ2-7	few	TRBV29-1	-	12	CSVVAGGGGVYF	TGCAGCGTTGTGGCTGGGGGGGGCGGGGTGTACTTC
TRBJ1-1	many	TRBV6-5	-	12	CASSSRGGEAFF	TGTGCCAGCAGTTCTAGGGGGGGCGAAGCTTTCTTT
TRBJ1-4	many	TRBV25-1	-	11	CASGEGEKLFF	TGTGCCAGCGGTGAGGGGGAAAAACTGTTTTTT
TRBJ2-1	-	TRBV6-2/TRBV6-3	TRBD2	15	CASSDASGGANEQFF	TGTGCCAGCAGCGATGCTAGCGGGGGGGCCAATGAGCAGTTCTTC
TRBJ2-1	few	TRBV12-3/TRBV12-4	TRBD2	14	CASSFLAGGSEQFF	TGTGCCAGCAGTTTTCTAGCGGGGGGGAGTGAGCAGTTCTTC
TRBJ2-2	few	TRBV4-2	TRBD1	17	CASSPKRTGVNTGELFF	TGTGCCAGCAGCCCGAAACGGACAGGGGTAAACACCGGGGAGCTGTTTTTT
TRBJ1-4	many	TRBV28	-	11	CASSTGGKLFF	TGTGCCAGCAGTACTGGTGGGAAACTGTTTTTT
TRBJ1-2	many	TRBV11-2	TRBD1	14	CASSPGQGNYGYTF	TGTGCCAGCAGCCCCGGACAGGGGAACTATGGCTACACCTTC
TRBJ1-2	-	TRBV5-1	-	13	CASSPSWDYGYTF	TGCGCCAGCAGCCCAAGTTGGGACTATGGCTACACCTTC
TRBJ2-1	few	TRBV30	-	12	CAWRVGSNEQFF	TGTGCCTGGAGAGTGGGTTCCAATGAGCAGTTCTTC
TRBJ1-1	many	TRBV5-5	-	11	CASSLRTEAFF	TGTGCCAGCAGCTTGAGAACTGAAGCTTTCTTT
TRBJ1-1	many	TRBV7-2	-	13	CASSLPAGTEAFF	TGTGCCAGCAGCTTACCTGCCGGCACTGAAGCTTTCTTT
TRBJ2-1	few	TRBV27	-	14	CASGNPGSYNEQFF	TGTGCCAGCGGGAACCCTGGATCCTACAATGAGCAGTTCTTC
TRBJ2-1	few	TRBV18	TRBD1	17	CASSPYLGDSKDNEQFF	TGTGCCAGCTCACCTTACTTGGGGGACAGCAAAGACAATGAGCAGTTCTTC
TRBJ1-4	-	TRBV19	TRBD1	13	CATSDRAAEKLFF	TGTGCCACATCGGACAGGGCGGCTGAAAAACTGTTTTTT